This TCR beta chain came from a study of CD4 and CD8 cells across lung adenocarcinoma regions. The patients had localized lung adenocarcinoma, a non-small cell subtype. This clonotype occurred a few times. V was clipped by 4 bases and J by 5 bases; unmatched bases: 4. The CDR3 consists of 14 residues. Germline loops: CDR1 SGHRS, CDR2 YFSETQ. TCRdb ran MiXCR on the PCR reads and lists one entry per CDR3 protein. The data show roughly 3,900 distinct CDR3 sequences, around 61% seen once. The sample taken for sequencing was CD4+ T cells from the center of a lung tumor. V gene TRBV5-1 combines with J gene TRBJ2-1, with TRBD1 identical over 9 bases. This sequence was found in a male donor with lung adenocarcinoma. The CD4 and CD8 labels of this study may be unreliable. The CDR3 DNA follows: TGCGCCAGCAGCGCGACAGGGGGGAACAATGAGCAGTTCTTC. Translating it yields CASSATGGNNEQFF.